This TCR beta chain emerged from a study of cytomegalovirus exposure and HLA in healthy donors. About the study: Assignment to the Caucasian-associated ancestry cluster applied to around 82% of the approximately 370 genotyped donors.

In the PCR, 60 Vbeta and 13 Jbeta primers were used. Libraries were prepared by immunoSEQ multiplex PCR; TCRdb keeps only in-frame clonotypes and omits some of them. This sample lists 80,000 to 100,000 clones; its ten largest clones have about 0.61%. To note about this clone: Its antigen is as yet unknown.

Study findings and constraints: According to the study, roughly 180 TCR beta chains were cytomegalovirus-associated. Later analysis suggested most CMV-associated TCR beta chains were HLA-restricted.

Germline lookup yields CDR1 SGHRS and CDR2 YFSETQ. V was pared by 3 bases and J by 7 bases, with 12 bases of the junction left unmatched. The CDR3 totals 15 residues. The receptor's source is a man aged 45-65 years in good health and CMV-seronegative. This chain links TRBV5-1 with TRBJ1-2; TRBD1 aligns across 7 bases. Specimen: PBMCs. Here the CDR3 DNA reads TGCGCCAGCAGCTCCCGCGGGGTAGGGGGCGGTGGCTACACCTTC. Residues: CASSSRGVGGGGYTF.